This T cell receptor (beta chain) appears in the sequencing data of a study of cytomegalovirus exposure and HLA in healthy donors. Whole-study results and caveats: Reported results showed that the classifier diagnosed cytomegalovirus status with high specificity and sensitivity.

TCRdb's table, derived via immunoSEQ multiplex PCR, lists solely in-frame clones and lacks some. The sample has some 77,000 clones; roughly 94% are singletons. This CDR3 contains 13 residues. Germline V gene sequence: CDR1 MNHNS, CDR2 SASEGT. The junction had 4 bases not matched to a gene; V was cut back by 8 bases and J by 4 bases. The approximately 120-subject validation cohort, separate from the approximately 630-subject first cohort, included the donors. This clone was recorded a few times. Its antigen is unknown. The chain combines TRBV6-1 with TRBJ2-3, with 9 bases aligning to TRBD2. Sequencing was done on a sample of PBMCs. This TCR was sampled from a man aged 18 to 35 in good health and CMV-seropositive. The CDR3 protein is CASQRGDPDTQYF. In nucleotides, the CDR3 is TGTGCCAGCCAGCGGGGGGACCCAGATACGCAGTATTTT.